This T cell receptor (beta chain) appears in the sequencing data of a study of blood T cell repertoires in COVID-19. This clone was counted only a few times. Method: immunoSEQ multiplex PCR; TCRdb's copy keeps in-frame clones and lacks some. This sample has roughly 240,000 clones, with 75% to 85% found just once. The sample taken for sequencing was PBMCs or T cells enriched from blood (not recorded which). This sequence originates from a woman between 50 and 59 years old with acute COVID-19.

In nucleotides, the CDR3 is TGTGCCAGCAGCGCGACAGCTGTATTAACTGGGGCCAACGTCCTGACTTTC. Amino acid sequence: CASSATAVLTGANVLTF. The chain carries TRBV5-4 and TRBJ2-6, with D possibly matching TRBD1 (5 bases). Per the germline V gene, CDR1 is SGHNT and CDR2 is YYREEE (reference sequence). The CDR3 covers 17 residues. V was trimmed by 4 bases and J by 2 bases, leaving 16 bases between them.